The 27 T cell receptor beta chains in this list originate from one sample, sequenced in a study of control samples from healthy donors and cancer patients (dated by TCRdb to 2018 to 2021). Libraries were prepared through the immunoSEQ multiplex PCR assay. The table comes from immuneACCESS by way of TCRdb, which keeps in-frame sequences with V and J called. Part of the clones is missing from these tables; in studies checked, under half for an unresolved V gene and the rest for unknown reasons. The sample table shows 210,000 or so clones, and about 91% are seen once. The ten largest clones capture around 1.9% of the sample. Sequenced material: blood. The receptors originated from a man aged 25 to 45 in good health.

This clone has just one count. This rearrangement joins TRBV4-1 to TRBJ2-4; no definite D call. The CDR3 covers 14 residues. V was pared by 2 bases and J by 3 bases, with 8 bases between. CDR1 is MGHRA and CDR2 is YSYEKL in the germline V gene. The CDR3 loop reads CASSQLDGKNIQYF. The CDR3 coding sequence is TGCGCCAGCAGCCAACTGGATGGCAAAAACATTCAGTACTTC.

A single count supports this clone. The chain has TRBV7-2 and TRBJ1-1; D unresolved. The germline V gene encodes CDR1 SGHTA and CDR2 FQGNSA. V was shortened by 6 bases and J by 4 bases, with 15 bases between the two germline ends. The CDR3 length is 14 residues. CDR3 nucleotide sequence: TGTGCCAGCAGGAAACCGCGACGGGGCACTGAAGCTTTCTTT. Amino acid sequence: CASRKPRRGTEAFF.

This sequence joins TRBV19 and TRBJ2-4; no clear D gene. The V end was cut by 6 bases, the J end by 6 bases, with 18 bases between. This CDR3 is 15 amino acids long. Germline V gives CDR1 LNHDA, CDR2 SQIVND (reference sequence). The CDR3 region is CASRTTERPGNIQYF. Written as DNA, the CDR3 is TGTGCCAGTAGGACGACCGAGCGACCTGGAAACATTCAGTACTTC. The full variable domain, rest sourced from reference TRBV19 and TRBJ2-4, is DGGITQSPKYLFRKEGQNVTLSCEQNLNHDAMYWYRQDPGQGLRLIYYSQIVNDFQKGDIAEGYSVSREKKESFPLTVTSAQKNPTAFYLCASRTTERPGNIQYFGAGTRLSVL.

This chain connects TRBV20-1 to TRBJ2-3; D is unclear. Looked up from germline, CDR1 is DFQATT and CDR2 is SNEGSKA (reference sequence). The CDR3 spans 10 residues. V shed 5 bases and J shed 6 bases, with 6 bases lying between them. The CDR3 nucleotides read TGCAGTGCTCACGGCGATACGCAGTATTTT. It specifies CSAHGDTQYF.

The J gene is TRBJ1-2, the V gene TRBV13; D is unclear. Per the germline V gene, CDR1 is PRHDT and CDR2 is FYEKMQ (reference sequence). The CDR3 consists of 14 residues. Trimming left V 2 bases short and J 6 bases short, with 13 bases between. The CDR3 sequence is CASSLNGITDGYTF. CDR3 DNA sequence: TGTGCCAGCAGCTTAAACGGTATTACAGATGGCTACACCTTC.

In DNA, the CDR3 is TGTGCCAGCCGCTTATGGGGCGGGGAGGGGGAGCAGTACTTC. Translated, it gives CASRLWGGEGEQYF. This sequence joins TRBV27 and TRBJ2-7, with TRBD2 matching 7 bases. Germline values: CDR1 MNHEY, CDR2 SMNVEV (reference sequence). Trimming removed 8 bases from V and 7 bases from J; junction bases left unmatched: 14. The CDR3 covers 14 residues.

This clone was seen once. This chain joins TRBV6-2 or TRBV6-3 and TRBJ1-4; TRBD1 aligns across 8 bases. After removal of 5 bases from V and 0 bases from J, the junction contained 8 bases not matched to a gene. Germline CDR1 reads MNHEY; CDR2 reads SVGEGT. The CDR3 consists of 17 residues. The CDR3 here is CASSDTTGDTTNEKLFF. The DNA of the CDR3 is TGTGCCAGCAGTGACACGACAGGGGATACAACTAATGAAAAACTGTTTTTT.

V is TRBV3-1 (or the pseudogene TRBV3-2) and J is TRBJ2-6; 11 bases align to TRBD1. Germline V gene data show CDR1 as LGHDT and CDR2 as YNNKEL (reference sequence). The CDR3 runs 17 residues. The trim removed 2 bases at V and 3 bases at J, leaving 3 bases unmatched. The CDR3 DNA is TGTGCCAGCAGCCAATGGACAGGGGGCTTTGGGGCCAACGTCCTGACTTTC. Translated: CASSQWTGGFGANVLTF.

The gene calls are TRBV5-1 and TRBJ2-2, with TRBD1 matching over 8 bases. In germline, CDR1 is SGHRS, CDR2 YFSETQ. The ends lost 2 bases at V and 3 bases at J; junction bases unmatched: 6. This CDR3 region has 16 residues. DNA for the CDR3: TGCGCCAGCAGCTTTACCGGGACAGGCCACACCGGGGAGCTGTTTTTT. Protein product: CASSFTGTGHTGELFF.

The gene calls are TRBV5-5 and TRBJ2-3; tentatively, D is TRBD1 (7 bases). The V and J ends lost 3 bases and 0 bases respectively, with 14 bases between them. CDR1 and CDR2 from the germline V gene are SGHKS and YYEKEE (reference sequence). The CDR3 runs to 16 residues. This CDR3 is CASSSAGQWSTDTQYF. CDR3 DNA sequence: TGTGCCAGCAGCTCGGCGGGACAGTGGAGCACAGATACGCAGTATTTT. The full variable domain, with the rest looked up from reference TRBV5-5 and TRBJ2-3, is DAGVTQSPTHLIKTRGQQVTLRCSPISGHKSVSWYQQVLGQGPQFIFQYYEKEERGRGNFPDRFSARQFPNYSSELNVNALLLGDSALYLCASSSAGQWSTDTQYFGPGTRLTVL.

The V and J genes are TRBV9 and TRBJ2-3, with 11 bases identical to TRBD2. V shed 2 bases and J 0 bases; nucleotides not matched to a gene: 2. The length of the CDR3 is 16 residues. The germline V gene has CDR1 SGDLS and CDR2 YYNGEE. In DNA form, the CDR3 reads TGTGCCAGCAGCGTTAGCGGGGGGGGGAGCACAGATACGCAGTATTTT. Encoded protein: CASSVSGGGSTDTQYF.

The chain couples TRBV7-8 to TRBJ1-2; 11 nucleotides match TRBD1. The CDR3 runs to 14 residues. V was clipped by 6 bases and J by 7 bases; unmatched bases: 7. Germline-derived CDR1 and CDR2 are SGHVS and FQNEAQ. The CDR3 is CASRSGTGGFGYTF. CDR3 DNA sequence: TGTGCCAGCAGGTCCGGGACAGGGGGGTTTGGCTACACCTTC.

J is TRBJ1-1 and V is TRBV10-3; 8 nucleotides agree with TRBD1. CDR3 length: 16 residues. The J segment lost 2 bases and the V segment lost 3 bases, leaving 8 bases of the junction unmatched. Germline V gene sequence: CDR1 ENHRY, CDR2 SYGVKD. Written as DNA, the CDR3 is TGTGCCATCAGTGAACCCGGGACAGGTGTAAACACTGAAGCTTTCTTT. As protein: CAISEPGTGVNTEAFF.

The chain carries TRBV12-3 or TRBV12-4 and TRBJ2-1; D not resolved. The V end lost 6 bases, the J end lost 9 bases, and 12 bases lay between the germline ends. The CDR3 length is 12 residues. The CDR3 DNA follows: TGTGCCAGCAGCTCCCTGGCGTTTGAGCAGTTCTTC. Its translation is CASSSLAFEQFF.

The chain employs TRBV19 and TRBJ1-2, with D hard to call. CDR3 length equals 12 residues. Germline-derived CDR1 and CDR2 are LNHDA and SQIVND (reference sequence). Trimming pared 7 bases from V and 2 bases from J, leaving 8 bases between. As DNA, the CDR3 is TGTGCCAGTAACGACTGGAACTATGGCTACACCTTC. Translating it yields CASNDWNYGYTF.

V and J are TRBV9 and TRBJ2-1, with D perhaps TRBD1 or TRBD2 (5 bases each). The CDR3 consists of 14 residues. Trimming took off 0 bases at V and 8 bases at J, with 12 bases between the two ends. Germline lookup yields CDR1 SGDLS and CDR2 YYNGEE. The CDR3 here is CASSVAGTAHEQFF. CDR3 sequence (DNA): TGTGCCAGCAGCGTAGCCGGGACCGCTCATGAGCAGTTCTTC.

Here the CDR3 reads CASRPGLARVDTQYF. For the CDR3, the DNA is TGTGCCAGCAGGCCGGGACTAGCGCGTGTTGATACGCAGTATTTT. This chain joins TRBV6-5 and TRBJ2-3, with 10 bases lining up with TRBD2. The CDR3 has 15 amino acids. Germline V lookup: CDR1 MNHEY, CDR2 SVGAGI. V was pared by 6 bases and J by 6 bases, with 9 bases of the junction left unmatched.

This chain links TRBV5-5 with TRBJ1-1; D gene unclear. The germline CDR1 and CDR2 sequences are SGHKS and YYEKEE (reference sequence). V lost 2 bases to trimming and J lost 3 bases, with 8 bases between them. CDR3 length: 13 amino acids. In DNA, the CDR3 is TGTGCCAGCAGCTTCGTTAGTGACACTGAAGCTTTCTTT. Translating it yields CASSFVSDTEAFF.

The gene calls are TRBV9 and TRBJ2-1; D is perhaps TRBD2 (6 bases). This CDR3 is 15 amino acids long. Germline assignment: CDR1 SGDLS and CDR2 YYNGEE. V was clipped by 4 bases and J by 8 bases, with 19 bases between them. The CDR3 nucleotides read TGTGCCAGCAGCCGAATGCCGGGGGAGATCCATGAGCAGTTCTTC. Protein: CASSRMPGEIHEQFF.

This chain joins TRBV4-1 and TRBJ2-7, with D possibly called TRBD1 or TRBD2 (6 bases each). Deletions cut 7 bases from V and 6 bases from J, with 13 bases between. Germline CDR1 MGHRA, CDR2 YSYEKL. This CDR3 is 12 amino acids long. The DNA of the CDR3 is TGCGCCAGCATTGGGGGGCGCGGCGAGCAGTACTTC. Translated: CASIGGRGEQYF.

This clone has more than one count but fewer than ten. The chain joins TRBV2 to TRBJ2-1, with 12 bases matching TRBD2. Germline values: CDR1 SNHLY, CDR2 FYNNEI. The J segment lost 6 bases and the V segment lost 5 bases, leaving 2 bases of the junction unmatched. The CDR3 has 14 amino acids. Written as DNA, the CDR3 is TGTGCCAGCAGTCTAGCGGGGGGGCCCAATGAGCAGTTCTTC. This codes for CASSLAGGPNEQFF.

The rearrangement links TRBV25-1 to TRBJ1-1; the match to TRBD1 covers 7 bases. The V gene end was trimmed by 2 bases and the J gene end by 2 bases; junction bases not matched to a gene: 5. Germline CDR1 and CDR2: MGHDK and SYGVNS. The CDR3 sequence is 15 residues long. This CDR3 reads CASSEPGTANTEAFF. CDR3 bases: TGTGCCAGCAGTGAACCCGGGACAGCCAACACTGAAGCTTTCTTT.

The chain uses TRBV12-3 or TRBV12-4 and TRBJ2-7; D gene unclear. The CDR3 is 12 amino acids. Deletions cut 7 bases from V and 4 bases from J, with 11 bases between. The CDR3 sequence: CASTTTRYEQYF. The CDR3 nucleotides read TGTGCCAGCACCACGACCCGTTACGAGCAGTACTTC.

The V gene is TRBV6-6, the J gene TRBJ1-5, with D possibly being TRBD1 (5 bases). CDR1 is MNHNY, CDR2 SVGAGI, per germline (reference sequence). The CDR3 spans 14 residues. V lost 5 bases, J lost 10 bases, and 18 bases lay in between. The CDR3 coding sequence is TGTGCCAGCAGTCCTGGTGGGGCGGGGGGACCCCAGCATTTT. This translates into CASSPGGAGGPQHF.

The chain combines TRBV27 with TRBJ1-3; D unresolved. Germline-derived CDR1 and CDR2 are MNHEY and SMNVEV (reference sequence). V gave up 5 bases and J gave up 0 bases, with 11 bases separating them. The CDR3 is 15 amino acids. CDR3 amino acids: CASSHIGLSGNTIYF. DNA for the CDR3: TGTGCCAGCAGTCATATAGGCCTCTCTGGAAACACCATATATTTT.

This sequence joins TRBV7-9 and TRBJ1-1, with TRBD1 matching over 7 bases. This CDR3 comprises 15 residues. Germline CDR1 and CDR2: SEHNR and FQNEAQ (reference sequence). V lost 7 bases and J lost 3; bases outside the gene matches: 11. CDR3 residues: CASIPDREPHTEAFF. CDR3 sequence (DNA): TGTGCCAGCATCCCTGACAGGGAACCGCACACTGAAGCTTTCTTT.

The CDR3 bases are TGTGCCAGTATTCCTAGCACAGATACGCAGTATTTT. Its protein product is CASIPSTDTQYF. V is TRBV12-3 or TRBV12-4 and J is TRBJ2-3; D is unresolved. Trimming took 9 bases from V and 0 from J, leaving 7 bases between them. CDR3 length equals 12 residues.